This TCR beta chain originates from a study of CXCR3-negative and CXCR3-positive naive CD8 T cells. Libraries of TRB cDNA were made by 5' RACE and carried UMIs. Reprocessing the 5' RACE reads, TCRdb reports a single entry for every CDR3 protein and omits DNA. The repertoire shows approximately 60,000 distinct CDR3 sequences; the top ten hold about 20%. As for this clonotype: Its antigen is as yet unknown.

Germline CDR1 reads SEHNR; CDR2 reads FQNEAQ (reference sequence). CDR3 length equals 14 residues. Overall study results and limits: Unlike memory cells, which differed, naive CXCR3-negative and CXCR3-positive cells had similar TRBV-TRBJ usage. Naive subsets displayed similar surface CD5, and TCR strength was inferred from TRB CDR3 properties. Both of the naive subsets showed about the same high diversity, but memory CD8+ cells had much less.

This sequence originates from a human donor in good health. Some clones in this sample may be carry-over from other donors' samples. Sequences were obtained from memory CD8+ T cells from blood. The V and J genes are TRBV7-9 and TRBJ2-5; the D call from TCRdb, TRBD1, cannot be confirmed without DNA. The CDR3 spells CASSPLGSQETQYF.